A selection of T cell receptor beta chains follows, all from one sample in a study of cytomegalovirus exposure and HLA in healthy donors. Clones were read by immunoSEQ multiplex PCR, and TCRdb kept only the in-frame ones, dropping some. This sample carries approximately 49,000 clones, 85% to 95% of them seen once, and the ten largest clones take around 1.4%. The material sequenced was PBMCs. All receptors come from a young man in good health and CMV-seronegative. Each CDR3 is given with its conserved first and last residue. A D gene is named only where the DNA matches it firmly. Clone size appears in some rows only: once, few, many, or a class for an expanded clone.

v_call	clone_size	d_call	j_call	cdr3_aa	cdr3_nt
TRBV30	NA	NA	TRBJ1-4	CAWSPLGGTNEKLFF	TGTGCCTGGAGCCCCCTGGGCGGGACTAATGAAAAACTGTTTTTT
TRBV11-2	NA	NA	TRBJ2-2	CASSLVRNTGELFF	TGTGCCAGCAGCTTAGTTAGAAACACCGGGGAGCTGTTTTTT
TRBV19	NA	NA	TRBJ2-1	CATTQGLASSKQFF	TGTGCCACTACCCAGGGGTTAGCAAGCAGTAAGCAGTTCTTC
TRBV28	NA	TRBD2	TRBJ2-3	CASSSGRTDTQYF	TGTGCCAGCAGTAGCGGGAGGACAGATACGCAGTATTTT
TRBV7-9	NA	TRBD2	TRBJ2-7	CASSFGGRVYNEQYF	TGTGCCAGCAGCTTCGGCGGGAGGGTTTATAACGAGCAGTACTTC
TRBV5-4	once	TRBD2	TRBJ2-2	CADSGSSTGELFF	TGTGCTGATAGCGGGAGTAGCACCGGGGAGCTGTTTTTT
TRBV28	NA	NA	TRBJ1-1	CASTSSGGTEAFF	TGTGCCAGCACCTCCTCGGGGGGGACTGAAGCTTTCTTT
TRBV28	NA	TRBD1	TRBJ1-2	CASFRQGPNYGYTF	TGTGCCAGCTTTCGACAGGGTCCTAACTATGGCTACACCTTC
TRBV28	NA	NA	TRBJ1-3	CASSSIRRGKGNTIYF	TGTGCCAGCAGTTCCATTCGTCGGGGAAAGGGAAACACCATATATTTT
TRBV30	NA	TRBD2	TRBJ2-2	CAWSPGRTPGELFF	TGTGCCTGGTCGCCCGGGAGGACCCCCGGGGAGCTGTTTTTT
TRBV28	NA	TRBD2	TRBJ2-1	CASSLAGERNEQFF	TGTGCCAGCAGTTTAGCGGGAGAAAGAAATGAGCAGTTCTTC
TRBV7-6	once	TRBD2	TRBJ2-2	CASSLGTSGSTGELFF	TGTGCCAGCAGCCTAGGGACTAGCGGGAGTACCGGGGAGCTGTTTTTT
TRBV11-2	NA	NA	TRBJ1-4	CASSLNRGNEKLFF	TGTGCCAGCAGCTTGAATAGGGGCAATGAAAAACTGTTTTTT
TRBV5-6	NA	NA	TRBJ2-1	CASSLGFGQRSNEQFF	TGTGCCAGCAGCTTGGGGTTCGGACAGCGATCGAATGAGCAGTTCTTC
TRBV19	NA	NA	TRBJ2-7	CASSSGLYEQYF	TGTGCCAGTAGTTCTGGGCTTTACGAGCAGTACTTC
TRBV4-2	NA	TRBD2	TRBJ2-1	CASSQGTSGVIYNEQFF	TGTGCCAGCAGCCAGGGGACTAGCGGGGTTATATACAATGAGCAGTTCTTC
TRBV9	NA	NA	TRBJ1-3	CASSPGGGSGNTIYF	TGTGCCAGCAGTCCGGGAGGGGGCTCTGGAAACACCATATATTTT
TRBV7-2	NA	TRBD2	TRBJ2-7	CASSQGRGAYEQYF	TGTGCCAGCAGCCAGGGGCGGGGGGCCTACGAGCAGTACTTC
TRBV7-9	NA	NA	TRBJ2-5	CASSKTRETQYF	TGTGCCAGCAGCAAGACCAGGGAGACCCAGTACTTC
TRBV28	NA	NA	TRBJ1-2	CASSLSFGGAWNEF	TGTGCCAGCAGTTTATCCTTCGGGGGGGCGTGGAACGAATTC